Below, 17 T cell receptor beta chains from the same sample are listed, as sequenced in a study of cytomegalovirus exposure and HLA in healthy donors. Primers: 60 Vbeta forward and 13 Jbeta reverse. The data were produced by immunoSEQ multiplex PCR, yet TCRdb's version contains in-frame clones alone and is incomplete. The repertoire holds 150,000 to 200,000 clones, with about 90% as singletons. Sequencing was done on a sample of PBMCs. These receptors were obtained from a girl less than two years old in good health and CMV-seronegative.

The rearrangement joins TRBV30 to TRBJ1-5; the match to TRBD1 covers 10 bases. The germline V gene encodes CDR1 GTSNPN and CDR2 SVGIG (reference sequence). This CDR3 contains 13 residues. Germline trimming cut 5 bases from V and 5 bases from J; bases unmatched to any gene: 3. CDR3 region: CAWGDRGDQPQHF. The CDR3 region has the DNA TGTGCCTGGGGGGACAGGGGAGATCAGCCCCAGCATTTT.

The V call is TRBV30, the J call TRBJ2-3; 9 positions match TRBD1. Unmatched junction bases numbered 3, after V lost 6 bases and J lost 2 bases. The CDR3 contains 13 residues. Looked up from germline, CDR1 is GTSNPN and CDR2 is SVGIG (reference sequence). Here the CDR3 DNA reads TGTGCCTGCTACAGGGGGCCCACAGATACGCAGTATTTT. Amino acids: CACYRGPTDTQYF.

This clone was observed a few times. This chain uses TRBV30 with TRBJ2-7; 7 bases line up with TRBD2. The CDR3 has 11 residues. Trimming took 4 bases from V and 6 from J; bases not matched to a gene: 3. Germline-derived CDR1 and CDR2 are GTSNPN and SVGIG (reference sequence). The CDR3 is CAWKREPEQYF. The DNA for the CDR3 is TGTGCCTGGAAGCGGGAACCCGAGCAGTACTTC.

The chain uses TRBV5-1 and TRBJ1-6; possibly TRBD1 for D (5 bases). Germline assignment: CDR1 SGHRS and CDR2 YFSETQ. The CDR3 totals 13 residues. Trimming cost V 5 bases and J 9 bases, with 12 bases left between them. The DNA of the CDR3 is TGCGCCAGCAGTATCAGGGTGAGTTCACCCCTCCACTTT. It encodes CASSIRVSSPLHF.

This chain uses TRBV5-4 with TRBJ1-1; D is possibly TRBD1 (6 bases). Trimming removed 1 base at V and 1 base at J, with 17 bases between. This CDR3 is built from 17 residues. Germline CDR1 SGHNT, CDR2 YYREEE (reference sequence). The CDR3 nucleotides read TGTGCCAGCAGCTTGATTTCAGGGGTTTTGACGAACACTGAAGCTTTCTTT. It codes for CASSLISGVLTNTEAFF.

The chain has TRBV27 and TRBJ2-1, with 10 bases that match TRBD2. The J segment lost 6 bases and the V segment lost 11 bases, leaving 13 bases of the junction unmatched. This CDR3 contains 15 residues. Germline CDR1 reads MNHEY; CDR2 reads SMNVEV (reference sequence). The DNA for the CDR3 is TGTGCCGCCAGAGGAACTAGCGGGGCCTTCAATGAGCAGTTCTTC. Encoded protein: CAARGTSGAFNEQFF.

The chain links TRBV28 to TRBJ1-2, with D unresolved. Trimming took off 3 bases at V and 4 bases at J, with 12 bases between the two ends. The germline V gene encodes CDR1 MDHEN and CDR2 SYDVKM. The CDR3 runs 14 residues. CDR3 in DNA: TGTGCCAGCAGTTTTCACGGTCTCGGCTATGGCTACACCTTC. Its translation is CASSFHGLGYGYTF.

This sequence joins TRBV30 and TRBJ1-5, with D unclear. Trimming stripped 0 bases from V and 2 bases from J, with 8 bases between. The CDR3 has 14 residues. Germline V gene lookup returns CDR1 GTSNPN and CDR2 SVGIG (reference sequence). CDR3 sequence (DNA): TGTGCCTGGAGTGTCGGCCGGGGCAATCAGCCCCAGCATTTT. Protein: CAWSVGRGNQPQHF.

This chain connects TRBV18 to TRBJ2-5, with a tentative D call TRBD1 (6 bases). Per the germline V gene, CDR1 is KGHSH and CDR2 is LQKENI. The CDR3 runs to 14 residues. Trimming pared 4 bases from V and 2 bases from J, leaving 11 bases between. The CDR3, as DNA: TGTGCCAGCTCACGAAGGACAGCACAAGAGACCCAGTACTTC. Translation: CASSRRTAQETQYF. Filled out from reference TRBV18 and TRBJ2-5, the complete variable domain reads NAGVMQNPRHLVRRRGQEARLRCSPMKGHSHVYWYRQLPEEGLKFMVYLQKENIIDESGMPKERFSAEFPKEGPSILRIQQVVRGDSAAYFCASSRRTAQETQYFGPGTRLLVL.

This clone occurred once. This chain uses TRBV4-1 with TRBJ2-1; no reliable D call. The V gene's germline CDR1 is MGHRA and CDR2 YSYEKL. The CDR3 runs 12 residues. Trimming took 6 bases from V and 8 from J, leaving 11 bases between them. CDR3 in DNA: TGCGCCAGCAGTAGCCCTCTCCATGAGCAGTTCTTC. This codes for CASSSPLHEQFF.

The table lists this clone with a count of one. The CDR3 loop is CASSDELGGGLYSNQPQHF. CDR3 bases: TGTGCCAGCAGTGATGAATTAGGGGGCGGTTTATATAGCAATCAGCCCCAGCATTTT. V usage is TRBV6-1 and J usage is TRBJ1-5, with 7 positions matching TRBD1. Looked up from germline, CDR1 is MNHNS and CDR2 is SASEGT. The CDR3 has 19 amino acids. V lost 3 bases, J lost 0 bases, and 14 bases stayed unmatched.

The V gene is TRBV27, the J gene TRBJ2-5, with D perhaps matching TRBD2 (6 bases). The J call is in doubt because the DNA end fits TRBJ2-7 better. CDR1 is MNHEY and CDR2 is SMNVEV in the germline V gene (reference sequence). The CDR3 sequence is 15 residues long. The DNA of the CDR3 is TGTGCCAGCAGTCCACCGCCCGGGGGAACCTACGAGCAGTACTTC. Translation gives CASSPPPGGTYEQYF.

V and J are TRBV5-3 and TRBJ2-5, with 7 bases fitting TRBD1. TRBV5-3 counts as an open reading frame of uncertain function. The trim removed 3 bases at V and 0 bases at J, leaving 8 bases unmatched. This CDR3 contains 16 residues. CDR3 bases: TGTGCCAGAAGCTCTATGGGACAGCTACACCAAGAGACCCAGTACTTC. Protein sequence: CARSSMGQLHQETQYF.

This clone was seen just once. The V and J genes are TRBV6-5 and TRBJ1-6; D unclear. Per germline, CDR1 MNHEY and CDR2 SVGAGI. The CDR3 consists of 14 residues. The germline V and J ends were trimmed by 5 bases and 7 bases, with 12 bases remaining between them. CDR3 sequence reads: CASSRPLRNSPLHF. The CDR3 DNA is TGTGCCAGCAGTCGCCCCCTCAGAAATTCACCCCTCCACTTT.

The gene calls are TRBV7-9 and TRBJ1-6, with D unclear. Germline V gene data show CDR1 as SEHNR and CDR2 as FQNEAQ (reference sequence). The CDR3 spans 15 residues. Deletions cut 5 bases from V and 7 bases from J, with 15 bases between. The CDR3: CASSLTVSTNSPLHF. Here the CDR3 DNA reads TGTGCCAGCAGCCTTACCGTATCTACGAATTCACCCCTCCACTTT.

There are a few counts of this clone. The rearrangement uses TRBV29-1 and TRBJ1-2; no clear D. Germline V gives CDR1 SQVTM, CDR2 ANQGSEA. The CDR3 is made up of 11 amino acids. Trimming stripped 4 bases from V and 2 bases from J, with 5 bases between. The CDR3 sequence: CSVVVNYGYTF. The CDR3 nucleotides are TGCAGCGTTGTCGTCAACTATGGCTACACCTTC.

This chain links TRBV5-1 with TRBJ2-1, with D maybe TRBD2 (6 bases). The CDR3 contains 15 residues. From germline, CDR1 is SGHRS and CDR2 YFSETQ. V lost 2 bases, J lost 7 bases, and 16 bases lay in between. DNA of the CDR3: TGCGCCAGCAGCTTAGGGGACTCTTTAAGGAATGAGCAGTTCTTC. Translation: CASSLGDSLRNEQFF.